This T cell receptor beta chain was found in a study of cytomegalovirus exposure and HLA in healthy donors. In the study overall: Clustering assigned about 80% of the roughly 400 genotyped donors to the Caucasian-associated ancestry cluster.

Germline CDR1 and CDR2: DFQATT and SNEGSKA (reference sequence). V was clipped by 7 bases and J by 8 bases, with 11 bases between them. The CDR3 extends over 11 amino acids. The PCR made use of 60 Vbeta and 13 Jbeta primers. The assay was immunoSEQ multiplex PCR, and TCRdb's table has in-frame clones only and misses some. Seen here are about 110,000 clones, about 79% observed once, and the top ten hold roughly 3%. This rearrangement joins TRBV20-1 to TRBJ1-4, with D maybe TRBD1 (5 bases). The specimen sequenced was PBMCs. The receptor was derived from a woman younger than 30 in good health and CMV-seropositive. CDR3 protein: CSGAWGEKLFF. CDR3 in DNA: TGCAGTGGGGCCTGGGGCGAAAAACTGTTTTTT.